The clone carrying this T cell receptor (beta chain) was observed a few times. Its antigen is as yet unknown. Then a second PCR, running roughly 7 to 11 cycles, was carried out with a sample-barcoded 5' primer and a J-beta primer mix. Through a template-switch adaptor with 12 random nucleotides, each cDNA molecule received a tag. Each CDR3 protein gets one entry after TCRdb re-called the 5' RACE reads with MiXCR. The sample lists fewer than 2,000,000 distinct CDR3 sequences, about 35% occurring once. The CDR3 sequence is 15 residues long. With 5 bases clipped from V and 6 bases from J, the junction kept 9 bases outside the gene matches. CDR1 and CDR2 (germline): SGHTA, FQGNSA. This sample is part of a study of blood T cells in healthy people across ages. Study-level background: Using template switching, researchers captured about one barcoded beta molecule for each two T cells.

Peripheral blood samples of around 9.5 milliliters were drawn from each donor. General study results and limits: Fewer expanded clones and more diversity marked long-lived versus aged donors.

V gene TRBV7-2 combines with J gene TRBJ1-5; 8 positions match TRBD1. The sequence came from a woman aged 25 to 45 in good health. Sequencing was done on a sample of blood. This CDR3 reads CASSPDRVRSQPQHF. CDR3 DNA: TGTGCCAGCAGCCCGGACAGGGTTAGGAGTCAGCCCCAGCATTTT.